This T cell receptor beta chain was identified during a study of early T cells in non-severe SARS-CoV-2 infection. Study-wide context: Sequenced material consisted of bulk RNA (from unsorted whole blood), and chains were unpaired.

Trimming took 2 bases from V and 5 from J, leaving 5 bases between them. This CDR3 region has 12 residues. Per the germline V gene, CDR1 is SGHVS and CDR2 is FNYEAQ. Unique molecular identifier tags were affixed to discrete cDNA molecules. In TCRdb, the 5' RACE reads were re-called with MiXCR into one record per CDR3 protein. The sample gives about 49,000 distinct CDR3 sequences, 5.5% to 6.5% of which show up once; over 2.5% is in the top ten. This clonotype was counted at least ten times. The sequence derives from an adult who was a healthcare worker with PCR-confirmed SARS-CoV-2 infection or an uninfected control (not recorded which). The chain has TRBV7-6 and TRBJ2-3; D gene unclear. The sequencing here drew on whole blood, taken at baseline. This chain's CDR3 is CASSLPGDTQYF. CDR3 coding DNA: TGTGCCAGCAGCTTACCTGGAGATACGCAGTATTTT.